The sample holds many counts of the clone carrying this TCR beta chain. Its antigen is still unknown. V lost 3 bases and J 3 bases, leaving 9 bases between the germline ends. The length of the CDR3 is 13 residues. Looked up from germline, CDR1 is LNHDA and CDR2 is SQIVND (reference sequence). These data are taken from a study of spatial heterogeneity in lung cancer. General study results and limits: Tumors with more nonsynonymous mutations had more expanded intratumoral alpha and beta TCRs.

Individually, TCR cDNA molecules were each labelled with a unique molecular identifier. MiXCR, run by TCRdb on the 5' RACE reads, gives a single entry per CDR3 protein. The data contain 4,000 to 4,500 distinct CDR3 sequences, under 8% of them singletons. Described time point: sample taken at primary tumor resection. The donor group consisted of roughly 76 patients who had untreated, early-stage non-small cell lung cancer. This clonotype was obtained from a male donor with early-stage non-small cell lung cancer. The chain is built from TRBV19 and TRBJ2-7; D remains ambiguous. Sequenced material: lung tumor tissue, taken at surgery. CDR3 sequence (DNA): TGTGCCAGTAGTATTAGAGGAAACTACGAGCAGTACTTC. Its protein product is CASSIRGNYEQYF.